These 16 T cell receptor beta chains originate from one sample sequenced in a study of post-analysis software for immune sequencing data. Findings and caveats of the study: Patients showed TRBV5-6, TRBV5-1 and TRBV20-1 among 4 or 5 TRBV segments more frequent than in controls.

Antigens for these TCRs are unknown. cDNA libraries for TCR beta contained unique molecular identifiers. MiXCR, run by TCRdb on the PCR reads, gives a single entry per CDR3 protein. The sample comprises 450,000 or so distinct CDR3 sequences, around 40% of which are singletons, and roughly 12% rests with the top ten. Sequenced sample: blood. The receptors derive from a girl aged 10 to 17 with multiple sclerosis.

This clonotype was seen a handful of times. This sequence joins TRBV5-1 and TRBJ1-4; D not resolved. Looked up from germline, CDR1 is SGHRS and CDR2 is YFSETQ. The CDR3 runs to 16 residues. V was trimmed by 2 bases and J by 0 bases, leaving 11 bases between them. The CDR3, as DNA: TGCGCCAGCAGCTTCGGGGTCGGGGCAACTAATGAAAAACTGTTTTTT. Protein product: CASSFGVGATNEKLFF.

This chain joins TRBV20-1 and TRBJ2-7, with D tentatively TRBD1 (5 bases). This CDR3 comprises 13 residues. The V gene lost 4 bases and the J gene lost 4 bases, with 14 bases spanning the gap. Germline assignment: CDR1 DFQATT and CDR2 SNEGSKA (reference sequence). In nucleotides, the CDR3 is TGCAGTGCTAACCCCCAGGGCCTTTACGAGCAGTACTTC. Its protein product is CSANPQGLYEQYF.

The chain couples TRBV2 to TRBJ2-3, with a possible D match to TRBD2 (5 bases). CDR3 size: 16 residues. The V and J ends lost 2 bases and 3 bases respectively, with 15 bases between them. Germline CDR1 reads SNHLY; CDR2 reads FYNNEI. CDR3 coding DNA: TGTGCCAGCAGTGAACAGGACGGGATAGGAACAGATACGCAGTATTTT. It yields the protein CASSEQDGIGTDTQYF.

The rearrangement joins TRBV6-5 to TRBJ1-2; the D is unclear. CDR1 is MNHEY and CDR2 is SVGAGI in the germline V gene. The CDR3 has 13 amino acids. Trimming pared 6 bases from V and 6 bases from J, leaving 14 bases between. DNA of the CDR3: TGTGCCAGCAGCCCGGGGATCGGGCATGGCTACACCTTC. It encodes CASSPGIGHGYTF.

This chain connects TRBV7-9 to TRBJ1-2, with TRBD1 identical over 7 bases. This CDR3 comprises 15 residues. The V gene's germline CDR1 is SEHNR and CDR2 FQNEAQ (reference sequence). The junction had 13 bases not matched to a gene; V was cut back by 5 bases and J by 7 bases. CDR3 sequence reads: CASSLGAGGSGGYTF. In DNA, the CDR3 is TGTGCCAGCAGCCTGGGGGCAGGGGGAAGTGGTGGCTACACCTTC. The complete variable domain, with remaining parts taken from reference TRBV7-9 and TRBJ1-2, reads DTGVSQNPRHKITKRGQNVTFRCDPISEHNRLYWYRQTLGQGPEFLTYFQNEAQLEKSRLLSDRFSAERPKGSFSTLEIQRTEQGDSAMYLCASSLGAGGSGGYTFGSGTRLTVV.

Of note for this clonotype: The junction departs from the called germline gene at one end, perhaps through a read error. The chain combines TRBV28 with TRBJ2-5; D may correspond to TRBD1 or TRBD2 (5 bases each). In germline, CDR1 is MDHEN, CDR2 SYDVKM. The length of the CDR3 is 15 residues. The DNA for the CDR3 is TGTGCCAGCAGTGATACATTCGGGGCGAAAGAGGCCCAGTACTTC. It is translated as CASSDTFGAKEAQYF. Using reference TRBV28 and TRBJ2-5 for the parts outside the CDR3, the full variable domain is DVKVTQSSRYLVKRTGEKVFLECVQDMDHENMFWYRQDPGLGLRLIYFSYDVKMKEKGDIPEGYSVSREKKERFSLILESASTNQTSMYLCASSDTFGAKEAQYFGPGTRLLVL.

V gene TRBV28 combines with J gene TRBJ2-1, with 8 bases fitting TRBD1. Germline lookup yields CDR1 MDHEN and CDR2 SYDVKM. V gave up 8 bases and J gave up 0 bases; unmatched junction bases: 6. CDR3 length: 15 residues. The CDR3 protein is CASRDRFRSYNEQFF. The CDR3 coding sequence is TGTGCCAGCCGGGACAGGTTCCGCTCCTACAATGAGCAGTTCTTC.

V gene TRBV24-1 combines with J gene TRBJ2-5; 8 bases align to TRBD2. The DNA end favors TRBJ2-7, so the J call may be wrong. The CDR3 contains 14 residues. Germline-derived CDR1 and CDR2 are KGHDR and SFDVKD. The CDR3 DNA sequence: TGTGCCACCAGTCGATCGGGAGGGCTTAACGAGCAGTACTTC. Encoded protein: CATSRSGGLNEQYF.

The V call is TRBV9, the J call TRBJ2-3; no definite D call. The CDR3 totals 16 residues. The ends were cut back, 0 bases at V and 1 base at J, with 12 bases in the middle. Germline lookup yields CDR1 SGDLS and CDR2 YYNGEE. CDR3 coding DNA: TGTGCCAGCAGCGTAGCGGGCTTCTCCGGCACAGATACGCAGTATTTT. As protein: CASSVAGFSGTDTQYF.

This rearrangement joins TRBV5-1 to TRBJ2-2; D is ambiguous. CDR1 is SGHRS and CDR2 is YFSETQ in the germline V gene. This CDR3 comprises 13 residues. Between the trimmed V and J ends, which lost 6 bases and 3 bases, there was a span of 9 bases. This CDR3 is CASNIGDTGELFF. The DNA of the CDR3 is TGCGCCAGCAACATTGGGGACACCGGGGAGCTGTTTTTT. Full variable domain (missing parts from reference TRBV5-1 and TRBJ2-2): KAGVTQTPRYLIKTRGQQVTLSCSPISGHRSVSWYQQTPGQGLQFLFEYFSETQRNKGNFPGRFSGRQFSNSRSEMNVSTLELGDSALYLCASNIGDTGELFFGEGSRLTVL.

This clonotype was observed a few times. The chain joins TRBV12-3 or TRBV12-4 to TRBJ2-3; D gene unclear. The length of the CDR3 is 17 residues. The V gene lost 0 bases and the J gene lost 5 bases, with 18 bases spanning the gap. CDR3 sequence reads: CASSLAADTGLGDTQYF. The DNA for the CDR3 is TGTGCCAGCAGTTTAGCCGCCGACACGGGCTTAGGAGATACGCAGTATTTT.

This clonotype was seen a handful of times. The rearrangement uses TRBV15 and TRBJ2-3; unclear D gene. Between the trimmed V and J ends, which lost 0 bases and 4 bases, there was a span of 11 bases. The germline CDR1 and CDR2 sequences are LNHNV and YYDKDF (reference sequence). The CDR3 has 15 residues. CDR3 region: CATSREPAGADTQYF. DNA for the CDR3: TGTGCCACCAGCAGAGAACCCGCCGGAGCAGATACGCAGTATTTT.

This clonotype was detected once. The chain couples TRBV7-6 to TRBJ2-5; 7 nucleotides line up with TRBD1. The CDR3 runs to 13 residues. The germline V gene encodes CDR1 SGHVS and CDR2 FNYEAQ. Germline trimming cut 5 bases from V and 7 bases from J; bases unmatched to any gene: 7. This CDR3 reads CASSATGSGTQYF. For the CDR3, the DNA is TGTGCCAGCAGCGCGACAGGGTCAGGGACCCAGTACTTC.

This clonotype has just a few counts. This chain uses TRBV28 with TRBJ2-7, with TRBD2 as a possible D gene (5 bases). The CDR3 is made up of 13 amino acids. Germline V gene data show CDR1 as MDHEN and CDR2 as SYDVKM. Trimming cost V 7 bases and J 2 bases, with 12 bases left between them. DNA of the CDR3: TGTGCCAGCAAGTTAGGAGGCGCCTACGAGCAGTACTTC. Its translation: CASKLGGAYEQYF.

V and J are TRBV20-1 and TRBJ2-7; D is unclear. The CDR3 totals 14 residues. Per germline, CDR1 DFQATT and CDR2 SNEGSKA (reference sequence). V was clipped by 3 bases and J by 0 bases, with 12 bases between them. CDR3 protein: CSASAPDSSYEQYF. CDR3 coding DNA: TGCAGTGCTAGTGCACCCGATAGCTCCTACGAGCAGTACTTC.

This clonotype was observed a few times. This chain links TRBV4-1 with TRBJ2-5; perhaps TRBD1 as D (5 bases). The DNA end is a closer match to TRBJ2-7, so the J assignment may be wrong. Germline V gives CDR1 MGHRA, CDR2 YSYEKL. The CDR3 runs 13 residues. The CDR3 sequence: CASSQGRDYEQYF. CDR3 sequence (DNA): TGCGCCAGCAGCCAAGGCAGGGACTACGAGCAGTACTTC.